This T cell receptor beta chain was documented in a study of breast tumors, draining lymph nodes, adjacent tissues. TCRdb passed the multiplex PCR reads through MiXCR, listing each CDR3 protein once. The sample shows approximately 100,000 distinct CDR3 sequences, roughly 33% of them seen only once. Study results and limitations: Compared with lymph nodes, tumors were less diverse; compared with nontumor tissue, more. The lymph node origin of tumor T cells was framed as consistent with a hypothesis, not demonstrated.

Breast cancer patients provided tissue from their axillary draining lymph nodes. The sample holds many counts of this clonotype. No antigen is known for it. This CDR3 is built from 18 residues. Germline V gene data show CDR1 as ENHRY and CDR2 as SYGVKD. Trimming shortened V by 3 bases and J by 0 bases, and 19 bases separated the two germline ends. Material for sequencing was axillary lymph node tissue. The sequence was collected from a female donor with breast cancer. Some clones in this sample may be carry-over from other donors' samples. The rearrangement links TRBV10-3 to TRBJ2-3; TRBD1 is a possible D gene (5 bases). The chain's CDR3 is CAISEAYLTDTSTDTQYF. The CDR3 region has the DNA TGTGCCATCAGTGAAGCCTACCTGACAGACACTAGCACAGATACGCAGTATTTT.